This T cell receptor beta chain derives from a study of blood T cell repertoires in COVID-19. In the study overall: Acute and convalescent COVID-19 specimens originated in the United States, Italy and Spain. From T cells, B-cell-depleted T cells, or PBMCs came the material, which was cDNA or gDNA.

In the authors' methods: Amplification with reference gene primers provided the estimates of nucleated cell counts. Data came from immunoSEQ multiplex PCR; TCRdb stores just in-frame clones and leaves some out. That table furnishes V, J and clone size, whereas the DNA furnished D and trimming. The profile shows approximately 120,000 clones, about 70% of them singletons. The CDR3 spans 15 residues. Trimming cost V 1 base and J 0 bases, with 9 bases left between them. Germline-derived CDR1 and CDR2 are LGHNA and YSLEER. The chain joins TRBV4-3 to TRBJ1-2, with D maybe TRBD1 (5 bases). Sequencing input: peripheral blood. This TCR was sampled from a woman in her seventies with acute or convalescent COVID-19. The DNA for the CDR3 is TGCGCCAGCAGCCAAGTAGGACATCCTAACTATGGCTACACCTTC. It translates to CASSQVGHPNYGYTF.